One and the same sample provided the 21 T cell receptor beta chains below, sequenced in a study of OX40 agonist ivuxolimab in advanced cancers. The repertoire was sequenced with immunoSEQ multiplex PCR; TCRdb's copy has only in-frame clones and lacks some. The sample lists more than 50,000 clones, approximately 91% occurring once. The sample consisted of CD4+ or CD8+ T cells sorted from blood, taken in a trial of the OX40 agonist ivuxolimab. These TCRs come from an adult with an advanced solid tumor such as melanoma, head and neck, liver or kidney cancer.

The chain links TRBV6-1 to TRBJ2-7; D is unresolved. The CDR3 sequence is 14 residues long. The germline V gene has CDR1 MNHNS and CDR2 SASEGT. V was trimmed by 2 bases and J by 6 bases, leaving 14 bases between them. In DNA, the CDR3 is TGTGCCAGCAGTGAATGGAGTGGGATTGTCGAGCAGTACTTC. Translating it yields CASSEWSGIVEQYF.

The chain is built from TRBV10-1 and TRBJ2-1; 8 positions agree with TRBD2. The CDR3 has 13 amino acids. V shed 2 bases, J shed 8 bases, and the junction held 2 bases outside the gene matches. In germline, CDR1 is WNHNN, CDR2 SYGVQD (reference sequence). The CDR3 region has the DNA TGCGCCAGCAGTGAGGAGACTAGCGATGAGCAGTTCTTC. Protein product: CASSEETSDEQFF.

The genes are TRBV7-8 and TRBJ2-2; D not resolved. There are 15 residues in the CDR3. Germline V gene lookup returns CDR1 SGHVS and CDR2 FQNEAQ. The V end was cut by 1 base, the J end by 1 base, with 7 bases between. This chain's CDR3 is CASSLGQVNTGELFF. The CDR3 DNA sequence: TGTGCCAGCAGCTTAGGGCAGGTGAACACCGGGGAGCTGTTTTTT.

V gene TRBV27 combines with J gene TRBJ2-7; 8 bases are shared with TRBD1. V shed 3 bases, J shed 2 bases, and the junction held 3 bases outside the gene matches. The CDR3 length is 14 residues. The germline CDR1 and CDR2 sequences are MNHEY and SMNVEV (reference sequence). The CDR3 coding sequence is TGTGCCAGCAGTTTCGGGACAGGCCCCTACGAGCAGTACTTC. Its translation: CASSFGTGPYEQYF.

The gene calls are TRBV7-9 and TRBJ2-7; TRBD1 matches 8 bases. Germline V lookup: CDR1 SEHNR, CDR2 FQNEAQ (reference sequence). The CDR3 extends over 12 amino acids. The V and J ends lost 6 bases and 4 bases, in that order; junction bases with no gene match: 2. CDR3 protein: CASRRQGYEQYF. CDR3 DNA sequence: TGTGCCAGCAGGAGACAGGGGTACGAGCAGTACTTC.

This chain connects TRBV7-9 to TRBJ2-7; D gene uncertain. Germline CDR1 reads SEHNR; CDR2 reads FQNEAQ (reference sequence). The CDR3 totals 12 residues. V was cut by 5 bases and J by 3 bases, with 8 bases left in between. The CDR3 loop is CASSLNVYEQYF. DNA for the CDR3: TGTGCCAGCAGCCTTAATGTCTACGAGCAGTACTTC.

The chain employs TRBV9 and TRBJ1-1, with unresolved D. Trimming left V 3 bases short and J 3 bases short, with 9 bases between. The CDR3 runs 13 residues. Germline CDR1 is SGDLS and CDR2 is YYNGEE. The CDR3 region is CASSADEDTEAFF. The DNA of the CDR3 is TGTGCCAGCAGCGCCGATGAGGACACTGAAGCTTTCTTT.

The chain combines TRBV9 with TRBJ2-7; the D gene is possibly TRBD2 (6 bases). The CDR3 contains 14 residues. From germline, CDR1 is SGDLS and CDR2 YYNGEE. Deletions cut 3 bases from V and 3 bases from J, with 13 bases between. The CDR3 protein is CASSADGSFYEQYF. As DNA, the CDR3 is TGTGCCAGCAGCGCCGACGGGAGCTTCTACGAGCAGTACTTC.

V and J are TRBV15 and TRBJ1-1; D gene ambiguous. This CDR3 spans 12 amino acids. Trimming removed 9 bases from V and 4 bases from J, with 12 bases in between. Germline lookup yields CDR1 LNHNV and CDR2 YYDKDF (reference sequence). The CDR3 coding sequence is TGTGCCACAAGGGCCGATGGCACTGAAGCTTTCTTT. It codes for CATRADGTEAFF. Full variable domain (missing parts from reference TRBV15 and TRBJ1-1): DAMVIQNPRYQVTQFGKPVTLSCSQTLNHNVMYWYQQKSSQAPKLLFHYYDKDFNNEADTPDNFQSRRPNTSFCFLDIRSPGLGDTAMYLCATRADGTEAFFGQGTRLTVV.

The chain has TRBV27 and TRBJ2-3; 7 bases align to TRBD2. The CDR3 has 16 residues. Trimming cost V 5 bases and J 1 base; bases outside gene matches: 9. Germline loops: CDR1 MNHEY, CDR2 SMNVEV (reference sequence). The CDR3 DNA is TGTGCCAGCAGTGGGAGGGAAGGGCCGGGCACAGATACGCAGTATTTT. The encoded protein is CASSGREGPGTDTQYF.

The chain is built from TRBV7-6 and TRBJ2-4; D may be TRBD1 (5 bases). CDR1 is SGHVS and CDR2 is FNYEAQ in the germline V gene. V was shortened by 5 bases and J by 8 bases, with 16 bases between the two germline ends. The CDR3 has 14 amino acids. The chain's CDR3 is CASSATGEIDIQYF. CDR3 DNA sequence: TGTGCCAGCAGCGCAACAGGAGAAATAGACATTCAGTACTTC.

This rearrangement joins TRBV4-1 to TRBJ1-5; D remains ambiguous. The CDR3 is 17 amino acids. V lost 2 bases, J lost 3 bases, and 17 bases lay in between. The germline gives CDR1 MGHRA, CDR2 YSYEKL. The chain's CDR3 is CASSQHHDASANQPQHF. CDR3 coding DNA: TGCGCCAGCAGCCAACACCACGACGCCAGTGCCAATCAGCCCCAGCATTTT.

The chain employs TRBV5-1 and TRBJ2-5, with TRBD2 as a possible D gene (5 bases). Trimming cost V 0 bases and J 5 bases, with 17 bases left between them. This CDR3 has 16 residues. The germline V gene encodes CDR1 SGHRS and CDR2 YFSETQ. For the CDR3, the DNA is TGCGCCAGCAGCTTGGAATCCGGGATTATGGGGGAGACCCAGTACTTC. It encodes CASSLESGIMGETQYF.

The chain is built from TRBV13 and TRBJ2-1; TRBD2 matches 9 bases. CDR3 length: 14 amino acids. The V gene's germline CDR1 is PRHDT and CDR2 FYEKMQ (reference sequence). The V segment lost 3 bases and the J segment 4 bases; nucleotides outside the gene matches: 1. The chain's CDR3 is CASSLAGGYNEQFF. The CDR3 nucleotides read TGTGCCAGCAGCTTGGCGGGGGGGTACAATGAGCAGTTCTTC.

The V call is TRBV20-1, the J call TRBJ2-3; D is undetermined. CDR1 and CDR2 from the germline V gene are DFQATT and SNEGSKA (reference sequence). V gave up 3 bases and J gave up 7 bases, with 8 bases separating them. The CDR3 runs to 11 residues. CDR3: CSASVLYTQYF. For the CDR3, the DNA is TGCAGTGCTAGCGTTCTTTATACGCAGTATTTT.

Concerning this clone itself: One base separates it from a far larger clone, so it is likely a read error. Other DNA sequences of this sample code for an identical CDR3. This chain's CDR3 is CASSETRNQPQHF. As DNA, the CDR3 is TGTGCCAGCAGCGAGACGCGAAATCAGCCCCAGCATTTT. The chain combines TRBV27 with TRBJ1-5; D uncertain. V was cut by 6 bases and J by 4 bases, with 10 bases left in between. In germline, CDR1 is MNHEY, CDR2 SMNVEV (reference sequence). This CDR3 has 13 amino acids.

This clone was detected a few times. The chain carries TRBV18 and TRBJ2-3; 8 bases map to TRBD2. J was trimmed by 2 bases and V by 3 bases; bases with no gene match: 4. CDR1 is KGHSH, CDR2 LQKENI, per germline. The CDR3 is 15 residues long. CDR3 in amino acids: CASSPQAGATDTQYF. CDR3 DNA: TGTGCCAGCTCACCCCAAGCGGGGGCCACAGATACGCAGTATTTT.

The CDR3 coding sequence is TGTGCCAGCAGCGTTGAGCTAAGCTCCTACGAGCAGTACTTC. Residues: CASSVELSSYEQYF. This sequence joins TRBV9 and TRBJ2-7; D uncertain. With 2 bases removed from V and 0 bases from J, the gap between germline ends came to 9 bases. In germline, CDR1 is SGDLS, CDR2 YYNGEE. The CDR3 consists of 14 residues.

This clone has more than one count but fewer than ten. The rearrangement links TRBV16 to TRBJ1-1; D call uncertain. CDR1 and CDR2 (germline): KGHSY, FQNENV. Trimming cost V 3 bases and J 1 base, with 12 bases left between them. This CDR3 has 15 residues. For the CDR3, the DNA is TGTGCCAGCAGCCAGTCCCCAGTGTCGAACACTGAAGCTTTCTTT. This sequence encodes CASSQSPVSNTEAFF. Full variable domain (missing parts from reference TRBV16 and TRBJ1-1): GEEVAQTPKHLVRGEGQKAKLYCAPIKGHSYVFWYQQVLKNEFKFLISFQNENVFDETGMPKERFSAKCLPNSPCSLEIQATKLEDSAVYFCASSQSPVSNTEAFFGQGTRLTVV.

The CDR3 nucleotides are TGTGCCAGCAGTCACAGGACGGGTCCTCGCCAAGAGACCCAGTACTTC. Its protein is CASSHRTGPRQETQYF. V usage is TRBV28 and J usage is TRBJ2-5, with D perhaps TRBD1 (5 bases). The ends were cut back, 5 bases at V and 1 base at J, with 17 bases in the middle. This CDR3 comprises 16 residues. CDR1 MDHEN and CDR2 SYDVKM come from the germline V gene.

The chain combines TRBV7-2 with TRBJ2-7; the D gene is possibly TRBD2 (5 bases). The V end was cut by 2 bases, the J end by 3 bases, with 11 bases between. This CDR3 has 14 amino acids. CDR1 and CDR2 from the germline V gene are SGHTA and FQGNSA. The CDR3 DNA sequence: TGTGCCAGCAGCTTACCCGGAGGCGACTACGAGCAGTACTTC. Protein: CASSLPGGDYEQYF. Together with reference TRBV7-2 and TRBJ2-7, the CDR3 gives the full variable domain: GAGVSQSPSNKVTEKGKDVELRCDPISGHTALYWYRQSLGQGLEFLIYFQGNSAPDKSGLPSDRFSAERTGGSVSTLTIQRTQQEDSAVYLCASSLPGGDYEQYFGPGTRLTVT.